These 25 T cell receptor beta chains share one sample of origin, sequenced in a study of T cell responses to AZD1222 COVID-19 vaccine. TCRdb's table, derived via immunoSEQ multiplex PCR, lists solely in-frame clones and lacks some. The sample lists under 200,000 clones, 85% to 95% occurring once. Sequencing used peripheral blood, obtained on day 0 of AZD1222 vaccination. The source is an adult in good health.

CDR3: CASSREGLNEQYF. For the CDR3, the DNA is TGTGCCAGCAGCCGCGAGGGGCTTAATGAGCAGTACTTC. This chain connects TRBV28 to TRBJ2-7; D may match TRBD1 or TRBD2 (5 bases each). Trimming left V 6 bases short and J 7 bases short, with 16 bases between. This CDR3 comprises 13 residues. Germline CDR1 is MDHEN and CDR2 is SYDVKM.

In nucleotides, the CDR3 is TGTGCCAGCTCACCAGAAAACAGGGCTTTATACACTGAAGCTTTCTTT. Encoded protein: CASSPENRALYTEAFF. The rearrangement joins TRBV18 to TRBJ1-1; maybe TRBD1 (6 bases). Germline V lookup: CDR1 KGHSH, CDR2 LQKENI. This CDR3 region has 16 residues. Trimming shortened V by 2 bases and J by 3 bases, and 16 bases separated the two germline ends.

As concerns this clone: Other nucleotide sequences in the sample specify the same CDR3. The gene calls are TRBV6-5 and TRBJ2-7; 8 bases line up with TRBD1. The V segment lost 0 bases and the J segment 1 base; nucleotides outside the gene matches: 2. The CDR3 is made up of 15 amino acids. Germline V gene data show CDR1 as MNHEY and CDR2 as SVGAGI. CDR3: CASSYSTGGSYEQYF. In DNA form, the CDR3 reads TGTGCCAGCAGTTACTCTACAGGGGGGTCCTACGAGCAGTACTTC.

The CDR3 DNA reads TGTGCCAGCAGAGGACTAGCGGGTGTTTACGAGCAGTACTTC. This codes for CASRGLAGVYEQYF. J is TRBJ2-7 and V is TRBV2; 11 positions match TRBD2. J lost 4 bases, V lost 6 bases, and 5 bases had no gene match. This CDR3 is built from 14 residues. Per germline, CDR1 SNHLY and CDR2 FYNNEI.

In its sample, this clone was seen once. V usage is TRBV7-9 and J usage is TRBJ1-4; D gene ambiguous. Germline lookup yields CDR1 SEHNR and CDR2 FQNEAQ (reference sequence). The V end was cut by 3 bases, the J end by 4 bases, with 9 bases between. This CDR3 is 14 amino acids long. The CDR3 loop reads CASSFQGRNEKLFF. The CDR3 DNA follows: TGTGCCAGCAGCTTCCAAGGGCGTAATGAAAAACTGTTTTTT. Looking up the rest from reference TRBV7-9 and TRBJ1-4 gives the full variable domain: DTGVSQNPRHKITKRGQNVTFRCDPISEHNRLYWYRQTLGQGPEFLTYFQNEAQLEKSRLLSDRFSAERPKGSFSTLEIQRTEQGDSAMYLCASSFQGRNEKLFFGSGTQLSVL.

V and J are TRBV10-1 and TRBJ1-5; D not certain. Germline V gene sequence: CDR1 WNHNN, CDR2 SYGVQD (reference sequence). Trimming took 6 bases from V and 3 from J, leaving 9 bases between them. CDR3 length: 13 residues. As DNA, the CDR3 is TGCGCCAGCAGCGACACCCTCAATCAGCCCCAGCATTTT. Translating gives CASSDTLNQPQHF.

This clone was recorded a few times. V gene TRBV4-1 combines with J gene TRBJ1-1, with unresolved D. The V end lost 6 bases, the J end lost 5 bases, and 22 bases lay between the germline ends. The CDR3 is 16 amino acids. Germline V gene data show CDR1 as MGHRA and CDR2 as YSYEKL. The CDR3 DNA sequence: TGCGCCAGCAGTATGAGAGGTGGGGAATTTTCGACTGAAGCTTTCTTT. Encoded protein: CASSMRGGEFSTEAFF.

This rearrangement joins TRBV7-6 to TRBJ1-3; D is unresolved. Germline CDR1 SGHVS, CDR2 FNYEAQ. V was cut by 2 bases and J by 0 bases, with 8 bases left in between. The CDR3 is 15 amino acids. CDR3 sequence: CASSLIQNSGNTIYF. The CDR3, as DNA: TGTGCCAGCAGCTTAATTCAGAACTCTGGAAACACCATATATTTT.

The J gene is TRBJ2-7, the V gene TRBV6-5; no reliable D call. The CDR3 length is 13 residues. V shed 6 bases and J shed 4 bases, with 13 bases lying between them. Germline V lookup: CDR1 MNHEY, CDR2 SVGAGI. The CDR3 DNA reads TGTGCCAGCAGCCTGCGGCCTACATACGAGCAGTACTTC. Translated: CASSLRPTYEQYF.

The rearrangement uses TRBV5-1 and TRBJ2-7; no clear D. The CDR3 has 11 residues. Germline V gene lookup returns CDR1 SGHRS and CDR2 YFSETQ. Trimming removed 7 bases at V and 5 bases at J, with 10 bases between. CDR3 sequence: CASGDIHEQYF. The DNA of the CDR3 is TGCGCCAGCGGAGACATCCACGAGCAGTACTTC.

The chain employs TRBV5-1 and TRBJ2-5; unclear D gene. V gave up 4 bases and J gave up 5 bases, with 15 bases separating them. The CDR3 length is 14 residues. The germline CDR1 and CDR2 sequences are SGHRS and YFSETQ. CDR3 region: CASSGTRMWETQYF. The CDR3 region has the DNA TGCGCCAGCAGCGGAACAAGAATGTGGGAGACCCAGTACTTC.

The rearrangement links TRBV11-3 to TRBJ2-1; D tentatively fits TRBD1 or TRBD2 (5 bases each). Per germline, CDR1 SGHNT and CDR2 YENEEA. V lost 2 bases to trimming and J lost 3 bases, with 14 bases between them. This CDR3 has 16 residues. In DNA form, the CDR3 reads TGTGCCAGCAGCTTACGAGGGCAGGGTGGCTACAATGAGCAGTTCTTC. Its protein product is CASSLRGQGGYNEQFF.

The rearrangement joins TRBV20-1 to TRBJ1-2; a possible D gene is TRBD1 (5 bases). This CDR3 comprises 11 residues. The germline V and J ends were trimmed by 3 bases and 6 bases, with 8 bases remaining between them. Germline V lookup: CDR1 DFQATT, CDR2 SNEGSKA (reference sequence). CDR3 in amino acids: CSASWGDGYTF. The CDR3 DNA reads TGCAGTGCTAGTTGGGGGGATGGCTACACCTTC.

This chain connects TRBV7-2 to TRBJ2-7, with TRBD1 as a possible D gene (6 bases). The CDR3 runs 14 residues. Trimming shortened V by 6 bases and J by 1 base, and 13 bases separated the two germline ends. CDR1 SGHTA and CDR2 FQGNSA come from the germline V gene. The CDR3 coding sequence is TGTGCCAGCAGGTTAAGAACAGGGTCCTACGAGCAGTACTTC. Translated, it gives CASRLRTGSYEQYF.

The J gene is TRBJ2-1, the V gene TRBV18; D gene uncertain. Trimming stripped 4 bases from V and 8 bases from J, with 15 bases between. From germline, CDR1 is KGHSH and CDR2 LQKENI. CDR3 size: 14 residues. CDR3 nucleotide sequence: TGTGCCAGCTCACTGAGACTGGCATCCGATGAGCAGTTCTTC. Its translation: CASSLRLASDEQFF.

This chain joins TRBV29-1 and TRBJ1-4, with no clear D. V lost 4 bases and J 4 bases, leaving 10 bases between the germline ends. This CDR3 is built from 13 residues. The V gene's germline CDR1 is SQVTM and CDR2 ANQGSEA. CDR3 region: CSVGSQSNEKLFF. CDR3 bases: TGCAGCGTTGGTTCCCAGAGTAATGAAAAACTGTTTTTT. Complete variable domain (other parts from reference TRBV29-1 and TRBJ1-4): SAVISQKPSRDICQRGTSLTIQCQVDSQVTMMFWYRQQPGQSLTLIATANQGSEATYESGFVIDKFPISRPNLTFSTLTVSNMSPEDSSIYLCSVGSQSNEKLFFGSGTQLSVL.

This chain joins TRBV7-7 and TRBJ1-5; TRBD1 agrees at 8 bases. The CDR3 has 17 residues. The J segment lost 8 bases and the V segment lost 4 bases, leaving 16 bases of the junction unmatched. Germline assignment: CDR1 SSHAT and CDR2 FNYEAQ (reference sequence). CDR3 region: CASSSNSHRQGREPQHF. The CDR3 DNA is TGTGCCAGCAGCTCAAATTCCCACCGACAGGGGCGGGAGCCCCAGCATTTT.

The J gene is TRBJ2-5, the V gene TRBV29-1; no definite D call. The CDR3 runs 11 residues. V was cut by 3 bases and J by 5 bases, with 7 bases left in between. In germline, CDR1 is SQVTM, CDR2 ANQGSEA. The chain's CDR3 is CSVEPTETQYF. For the CDR3, the DNA is TGCAGCGTTGAGCCGACGGAGACCCAGTACTTC.

V and J are TRBV12-3 or TRBV12-4 and TRBJ2-7, with D maybe TRBD1 (5 bases). The V gene lost 0 bases and the J gene lost 8 bases, with 8 bases spanning the gap. This CDR3 region has 12 residues. The CDR3 spells CASSLAGVQQYF. CDR3 DNA sequence: TGTGCCAGCAGTTTAGCAGGGGTACAGCAGTACTTC.

V and J are TRBV7-9 and TRBJ1-3; possible D gene TRBD1, 6 bases. The CDR3 extends over 15 amino acids. Germline V CDR1 and CDR2: SEHNR, FQNEAQ (reference sequence). V shed 5 bases and J shed 1 base, with 12 bases lying between them. The CDR3 is CASSQSTGSGNTIYF. The DNA of the CDR3 is TGTGCCAGCAGCCAATCGACAGGATCTGGAAACACCATATATTTT.

CDR3 amino acids: CASSVVGQGITEAFF. The CDR3 DNA reads as TGTGCCAGCAGCGTAGTAGGACAGGGTATCACTGAAGCTTTCTTT. The chain uses TRBV9 and TRBJ1-1, with TRBD1 identical over 8 bases. V gave up 0 bases and J gave up 4 bases; unmatched junction bases: 5. The CDR3 is 15 residues long. Germline V gene lookup returns CDR1 SGDLS and CDR2 YYNGEE.

This chain joins TRBV4-1 and TRBJ2-7; a weak D match, TRBD1 (6 bases). Per germline, CDR1 MGHRA and CDR2 YSYEKL. Between the trimmed V and J ends, which lost 3 bases and 0 bases, there was a span of 9 bases. This CDR3 region has 14 residues. The CDR3 region is CASSHRGGSYEQYF. The CDR3 DNA sequence: TGCGCCAGCAGCCACAGAGGGGGCTCCTACGAGCAGTACTTC.

The chain couples TRBV5-8 to TRBJ2-5; tentative D call: TRBD1 (6 bases). With 7 bases removed from V and 2 bases from J, the gap between germline ends came to 15 bases. Germline values: CDR1 SGHTS, CDR2 YDEGEE. The CDR3 is 14 residues long. The CDR3 spells CASHRNRAQETQYF. The DNA of the CDR3 is TGTGCCAGCCATAGAAACAGGGCACAAGAGACCCAGTACTTC.

The chain recombines TRBV5-1 with TRBJ2-2, with no clear D. CDR3 size: 16 residues. V was clipped by 2 bases and J by 5 bases, with 16 bases between them. The germline V gene has CDR1 SGHRS and CDR2 YFSETQ. The CDR3 sequence is CASSLQSQDKTGELFF. The CDR3, as DNA: TGCGCCAGCAGCTTACAGTCTCAAGACAAGACCGGGGAGCTGTTTTTT.

This chain joins TRBV3-1 (or the pseudogene TRBV3-2) and TRBJ2-5; tentatively, D is TRBD2 (6 bases). This CDR3 has 13 residues. From germline, CDR1 is LGHDT and CDR2 YNNKEL (reference sequence). Trimming removed 6 bases from V and 4 bases from J, with 12 bases in between. Written as DNA, the CDR3 is TGTGCCAGCAGTGGTGGAGGGCTAGAGACCCAGTACTTC. Translation: CASSGGGLETQYF.